The 28 T cell receptor beta chains listed next were all sequenced from one sample in a study of T-cell reconstitution after alpha-beta-depleted transplantation in children. TCRbeta library construction was performed incorporating unique molecular identifiers. TCRdb redid the calling of the PCR reads with MiXCR, one entry per CDR3 protein. Of approximately 250,000 distinct CDR3 sequences detected, 7.5% to 10% appear once; the ten largest clones hold about 5.4%. Specimen: PBMCs from the stem cell graft donor, collected from the stem cell graft. These receptors were taken from a human donor who donated a stem cell graft to a child with SCID.

This clonotype was seen ten or more times. The chain uses TRBV7-9 and TRBJ1-1, with 7 bases aligning to TRBD1. Germline CDR1 and CDR2: SEHNR and FQNEAQ (reference sequence). With V trimmed by 5 bases and J by 5 bases, 2 bases remained unmatched. CDR3 length: 12 residues. The DNA of the CDR3 is TGTGCCAGCAGCCGACAGGGTACTGAAGCTTTCTTT. As protein: CASSRQGTEAFF.

This clonotype was counted many times. The V and J genes are TRBV5-1 and TRBJ1-4, with D maybe TRBD1 (6 bases). The CDR3 contains 16 residues. Between the trimmed V and J ends, which lost 4 bases and 5 bases, there was a span of 18 bases. Germline CDR1 SGHRS, CDR2 YFSETQ. CDR3 coding DNA: TGCGCCAGCAGCCAACCGATCGGGACACGAAATGAAAAACTGTTTTTT. As protein: CASSQPIGTRNEKLFF.

This clonotype was found many times. The chain links TRBV29-1 to TRBJ1-1; D unclear. Per germline, CDR1 SQVTM and CDR2 ANQGSEA. V was pared by 4 bases and J by 1 base, with 13 bases between. The CDR3 has 14 amino acids. CDR3 nucleotides: TGCAGCGTTGGTCGAGACACTACGAACACTGAAGCTTTCTTT. This codes for CSVGRDTTNTEAFF.

The table lists this clonotype with many counts. This chain uses TRBV7-2 with TRBJ2-5, with D perhaps being TRBD1 or TRBD2 (5 bases each). Germline V gives CDR1 SGHTA, CDR2 FQGNSA. CDR3 length equals 16 residues. V was trimmed by 2 bases and J by 4 bases, leaving 17 bases between them. This CDR3 is CASSLPQPQGAETQYF. The CDR3 region has the DNA TGTGCCAGCAGCTTACCACAACCCCAGGGAGCAGAGACCCAGTACTTC.

In its sample, this clonotype was seen many times. The V and J genes are TRBV5-1 and TRBJ2-5, with 7 bases fitting TRBD1. V lost 6 bases and J lost 5; bases outside the gene matches: 4. CDR3 length: 12 residues. Germline CDR1 reads SGHRS; CDR2 reads YFSETQ. This CDR3 reads CASTGGFETQYF. CDR3 bases: TGCGCCAGCACAGGGGGTTTCGAGACCCAGTACTTC.

This clonotype was recorded at least ten times. This rearrangement joins TRBV7-2 to TRBJ1-1; D remains unclear. CDR1 and CDR2 (germline): SGHTA, FQGNSA. Trimming took off 1 base at V and 6 bases at J, with 15 bases between the two ends. CDR3 length: 15 amino acids. This CDR3 reads CASSLDGSSGAEAFF. CDR3 in DNA: TGTGCCAGCAGCTTAGATGGATCCTCGGGCGCTGAAGCTTTCTTT. Full variable domain (missing parts from reference TRBV7-2 and TRBJ1-1): GAGVSQSPSNKVTEKGKDVELRCDPISGHTALYWYRQSLGQGLEFLIYFQGNSAPDKSGLPSDRFSAERTGGSVSTLTIQRTQQEDSAVYLCASSLDGSSGAEAFFGQGTRLTVV.

This clonotype was counted at least ten times. The CDR3 loop reads CASRKQGTHEQYF. DNA of the CDR3: TGTGCCAGCAGAAAACAGGGTACGCACGAGCAGTACTTC. The chain has TRBV11-2 and TRBJ2-7; tentative D call: TRBD1 (6 bases). V lost 6 bases and J lost 5, with 14 bases in between. CDR1 and CDR2 from the germline V gene are SGHAT and FQNNGV. The CDR3 has 13 residues.

This clonotype was counted only a few times. The J gene is TRBJ2-5, the V gene TRBV7-2; 7 nucleotides align to TRBD2. The germline CDR1 and CDR2 sequences are SGHTA and FQGNSA. V trimming: 4 bases; J trimming: 5 bases; junction bases outside the gene matches: 13. The CDR3 contains 16 residues. The CDR3 DNA follows: TGTGCCAGCAGCTCCATAGTGACTAGCTCGGTGGAGACCCAGTACTTC. Amino acids: CASSSIVTSSVETQYF. Based on the CDR3 plus reference TRBV7-2 and TRBJ2-5, the full variable domain is GAGVSQSPSNKVTEKGKDVELRCDPISGHTALYWYRQSLGQGLEFLIYFQGNSAPDKSGLPSDRFSAERTGGSVSTLTIQRTQQEDSAVYLCASSSIVTSSVETQYFGPGTRLLVL.

This clonotype was recorded many times. The V call is TRBV10-3, the J call TRBJ2-2; D ambiguous. This CDR3 has 13 amino acids. The V and J ends lost 9 bases and 1 base respectively, with 9 bases between them. Per germline, CDR1 ENHRY and CDR2 SYGVKD. The CDR3 loop reads CAMAQENTGELFF. The CDR3 DNA reads as TGTGCCATGGCTCAGGAGAACACCGGGGAGCTGTTTTTT.

This rearrangement joins TRBV6-5 to TRBJ2-7, with D perhaps given as TRBD1 or TRBD2 (6 bases each). Deletions cut 2 bases from V and 2 bases from J, with 16 bases between. Germline CDR1 and CDR2: MNHEY and SVGAGI. This CDR3 contains 16 residues. The CDR3 protein is CASSYGDGGPAYEQYF. The CDR3 DNA follows: TGTGCCAGCAGTTACGGGGATGGGGGGCCGGCCTACGAGCAGTACTTC.

This clonotype was picked up many times. The V call is TRBV7-8, the J call TRBJ1-5; TRBD1 matches 8 bases. The germline gives CDR1 SGHVS, CDR2 FQNEAQ. The CDR3 is 14 amino acids. V dropped 5 bases and J dropped 6; count of bases not matched to a gene: 6. The CDR3 sequence is CASSRDRGGQPQHF. The CDR3 DNA is TGTGCCAGCAGCCGTGACAGGGGAGGTCAGCCCCAGCATTTT.

This clonotype was counted ten times or more. This sequence joins TRBV20-1 and TRBJ1-4; D is uncertain. This CDR3 is 13 amino acids long. V was trimmed by 3 bases and J by 7 bases, leaving 12 bases between them. Germline CDR1 DFQATT, CDR2 SNEGSKA (reference sequence). The CDR3 region is CSARPGRSEKLFF. DNA of the CDR3: TGCAGTGCTAGGCCCGGCAGAAGTGAAAAACTGTTTTTT.

In its sample, this clonotype was seen many times. The chain carries TRBV2 and TRBJ1-2; 9 nucleotides agree with TRBD1. With 7 bases clipped from V and 7 bases from J, the junction kept 10 bases outside the gene matches. Germline CDR1 and CDR2: SNHLY and FYNNEI. This CDR3 has 14 amino acids. The CDR3 DNA reads TGTGCCAGCATGGGGTGGGACAGGGCGTTTGGCTACACCTTC. It is translated as CASMGWDRAFGYTF.

The DNA of the CDR3 is TGTGCCAGCACCTCGACAGGGGGGAAAGCCGGGGAGCTGTTTTTT. Its protein is CASTSTGGKAGELFF. The V and J genes are TRBV12-3 or TRBV12-4 and TRBJ2-2; 9 nucleotides agree with TRBD1. The CDR3 sequence is 15 residues long. With V trimmed by 7 bases and J by 6 bases, 9 bases remained unmatched.

This clonotype occurred a few times. J is TRBJ2-2 and V is TRBV7-2; 7 nucleotides agree with TRBD2. CDR1 SGHTA and CDR2 FQGNSA come from the germline V gene. This CDR3 comprises 14 residues. With V trimmed by 4 bases and J by 4 bases, 3 bases remained unmatched. The CDR3 region is CASSSGLLTGELFF. As DNA, the CDR3 is TGTGCCAGCAGCTCGGGACTACTCACCGGGGAGCTGTTTTTT.

This clonotype was observed many times. The chain has TRBV7-2 and TRBJ1-5; TRBD1 might be the D (5 bases). This CDR3 comprises 13 residues. CDR1 SGHTA and CDR2 FQGNSA come from the germline V gene. Trimming pared 6 bases from V and 12 bases from J, leaving 18 bases between. In DNA form, the CDR3 reads TGTGCCAGCAGTTCGGACGGAGCAGGGAACCAGCATTTT. Encoded protein: CASSSDGAGNQHF.

This clonotype was recorded many times. The rearrangement uses TRBV16 and TRBJ1-4, with D tentatively TRBD1 (5 bases). Germline V gives CDR1 KGHSY, CDR2 FQNENV. CDR3 size: 16 residues. Trimming pared 4 bases from V and 7 bases from J, leaving 19 bases between. CDR3 in DNA: TGTGCCAGCAGCCCCTCCCGCATCGGGGCGGGTGAAAAACTGTTTTTT. Residues: CASSPSRIGAGEKLFF.

The sample holds many counts of this clonotype. This chain's CDR3 is CASSSWTGLYNEQFF. The CDR3 nucleotides are TGTGCCAGCAGCTCATGGACAGGGCTGTACAATGAGCAGTTCTTC. The chain combines TRBV9 with TRBJ2-1, with 8 bases matching TRBD1. The germline V gene encodes CDR1 SGDLS and CDR2 YYNGEE. This CDR3 has 15 residues. Losses at the gene ends were 4 bases for V and 4 bases for J; bases not matched to a gene: 7.

The chain uses TRBV7-9 and TRBJ2-3; D uncertain. The CDR3 spans 15 residues. Germline loops: CDR1 SEHNR, CDR2 FQNEAQ (reference sequence). Trimming stripped 5 bases from V and 0 bases from J, with 12 bases between. CDR3 in amino acids: CASSPRRASTDTQYF. The CDR3 nucleotides read TGTGCCAGCAGCCCTCGGCGCGCTAGCACAGATACGCAGTATTTT.

This clonotype was seen many times. V is TRBV11-2 and J is TRBJ2-7; tentative D call: TRBD1 (6 bases). Between the trimmed V and J ends, which lost 1 base and 5 bases, there was a span of 12 bases. The CDR3 contains 14 residues. In germline, CDR1 is SGHAT, CDR2 FQNNGV. CDR3 nucleotide sequence: TGTGCCAGCAGCTTAGTTCGGACAGTCAACGAGCAGTACTTC. Translation: CASSLVRTVNEQYF.

This clonotype was observed many times. The chain carries TRBV7-2 and TRBJ1-2; D gene uncertain. The CDR3 sequence is 14 residues long. The germline V and J ends were trimmed by 1 base and 2 bases, with 8 bases remaining between them. Germline V gene lookup returns CDR1 SGHTA and CDR2 FQGNSA. The chain's CDR3 is CASSLDPGNYGYTF. Here the CDR3 DNA reads TGTGCCAGCAGCTTAGATCCGGGAAACTATGGCTACACCTTC.

The table lists this clonotype with many counts. The chain joins TRBV29-1 to TRBJ2-1; TRBD2 matches at 12 bases. Germline CDR1 reads SQVTM; CDR2 reads ANQGSEA. The CDR3 has 18 residues. Losses at the gene ends were 4 bases for V and 7 bases for J; bases not matched to a gene: 17. The CDR3 sequence is CSVVGLLAGGLMENEQFF. DNA of the CDR3: TGCAGCGTTGTCGGGCTTCTAGCGGGGGGGCTTATGGAGAATGAGCAGTTCTTC.

This clonotype was seen many times. This rearrangement joins TRBV7-9 to TRBJ2-2; D is tentatively TRBD1 or TRBD2 (5 bases each). The germline V gene has CDR1 SEHNR and CDR2 FQNEAQ (reference sequence). Trimming cost V 3 bases and J 3 bases, with 17 bases left between them. The CDR3 extends over 17 amino acids. CDR3 amino acids: CASSFGALASDTGELFF. The DNA for the CDR3 is TGTGCCAGCAGCTTCGGGGCCCTTGCGAGTGACACCGGGGAGCTGTTTTTT.

This clonotype appeared many times. J is TRBJ1-2 and V is TRBV5-1; the D is unclear. Trimming removed 0 bases from V and 3 bases from J, with 9 bases in between. This CDR3 region has 14 residues. Germline CDR1 SGHRS, CDR2 YFSETQ. The CDR3 DNA reads TGCGCCAGCAGCTTGGGCCGGGTTGACTATGGCTACACCTTC. It yields the protein CASSLGRVDYGYTF. Full variable domain (missing parts from reference TRBV5-1 and TRBJ1-2): KAGVTQTPRYLIKTRGQQVTLSCSPISGHRSVSWYQQTPGQGLQFLFEYFSETQRNKGNFPGRFSGRQFSNSRSEMNVSTLELGDSALYLCASSLGRVDYGYTFGSGTRLTVV.

There are a few counts of this clonotype. The rearrangement joins TRBV20-1 to TRBJ2-2; 10 nucleotides match TRBD1. The CDR3 totals 14 residues. The V gene end was trimmed by 5 bases and the J gene end by 6 bases; junction bases not matched to a gene: 6. The germline V gene encodes CDR1 DFQATT and CDR2 SNEGSKA (reference sequence). The CDR3 protein is CSAGDRGWAGELFF. CDR3 sequence (DNA): TGCAGTGCTGGGGACAGGGGCTGGGCCGGGGAGCTGTTTTTT.

This clonotype appeared many times. The rearrangement links TRBV9 to TRBJ1-6; D unresolved. There are 14 residues in the CDR3. Germline values: CDR1 SGDLS, CDR2 YYNGEE. V lost 4 bases, J lost 8 bases, and 13 bases lay in between. The chain's CDR3 is CASSRASSDSPLHF. In DNA form, the CDR3 reads TGTGCCAGCAGCCGGGCCTCTTCGGATTCACCCCTCCACTTT.

This clonotype was seen ten or more times. The chain links TRBV5-1 to TRBJ1-1; D is unresolved. Per the germline V gene, CDR1 is SGHRS and CDR2 is YFSETQ. The CDR3 contains 14 residues. V was pared by 4 bases and J by 4 bases, with 14 bases between. The CDR3 loop reads CASSQYRTATEAFF. The CDR3 DNA is TGCGCCAGCAGCCAATACCGGACGGCCACTGAAGCTTTCTTT.

This clonotype was observed many times. The chain has TRBV5-1 and TRBJ1-3, with D tentatively TRBD1 (5 bases). The V and J ends lost 0 bases and 4 bases respectively, with 11 bases between them. Germline CDR1 is SGHRS and CDR2 is YFSETQ. This CDR3 has 15 amino acids. This CDR3 is CASSLDGGQGNTIYF. Written as DNA, the CDR3 is TGCGCCAGCAGCTTGGACGGTGGACAAGGAAACACCATATATTTT.